These 10 T cell receptor beta chains were all obtained from the same sample, sequenced in a study of neurological immune-mediated disorders. TCRdb ran MiXCR on the 5' RACE reads and lists one entry per CDR3 protein. The sample records about 58,000 distinct CDR3 sequences, 3% to 4% being singletons. Input material: PBMCs. Receptors were obtained from a woman aged 55-70 years with multiple sclerosis.

This clonotype was seen at least ten times. The chain links TRBV3-1 to TRBJ1-1; D perhaps matches TRBD1 (6 bases). CDR3 size: 17 residues. CDR1 and CDR2 from the germline V gene are LGHDT and YNNKEL (reference sequence). V lost 4 bases, J lost 0 bases, and 18 bases lay in between. This chain's CDR3 is CASSLGGGEIMNTEAFF. CDR3 nucleotide sequence: TGTGCCAGCAGCCTCGGGGGGGGCGAGATTATGAACACTGAAGCTTTCTTT.

This clonotype was recorded a few times. The genes are TRBV7-9 and TRBJ1-3, with unresolved D. The ends were cut back, 2 bases at V and 0 bases at J, with 14 bases in the middle. The length of the CDR3 is 17 residues. Germline V gene sequence: CDR1 SEHNR, CDR2 FQNEAQ (reference sequence). CDR3 nucleotide sequence: TGTGCCAGCAGCTTATTTCATGGGGATACCTCTGGAAACACCATATATTTT. Translated: CASSLFHGDTSGNTIYF.

This clonotype has at least ten counts. The chain uses TRBV11-2 and TRBJ1-1; maybe TRBD1 (6 bases). CDR3 length equals 13 residues. With 6 bases removed from V and 10 bases from J, the gap between germline ends came to 18 bases. Germline V gene lookup returns CDR1 SGHAT and CDR2 FQNNGV. The CDR3 protein is CASSSQTGSGAFF. CDR3 bases: TGTGCCAGCAGTAGCCAAACAGGGAGCGGAGCTTTCTTT.

This clonotype was observed many times. The chain employs TRBV18 and TRBJ1-6; D gene unclear. The CDR3 totals 14 residues. CDR1 KGHSH and CDR2 LQKENI come from the germline V gene. The V end was cut by 3 bases, the J end by 8 bases, with 11 bases between. The CDR3 DNA sequence: TGTGCCAGCTCACCGGTACTCGGGGATTCACCCCTCCACTTT. Translating it yields CASSPVLGDSPLHF.

This clonotype has ten or more counts. V is TRBV5-1 and J is TRBJ1-1; D gene ambiguous. This CDR3 has 14 residues. The ends were cut back, 0 bases at V and 4 bases at J, with 10 bases in the middle. The germline gives CDR1 SGHRS, CDR2 YFSETQ. The CDR3 region has the DNA TGCGCCAGCAGCTTGGCGGGAAGCGGCACTGAAGCTTTCTTT. This codes for CASSLAGSGTEAFF.

This clonotype was counted at least ten times. The chain employs TRBV6-1 and TRBJ1-1; D not certain. Deletions cut 2 bases from V and 5 bases from J, with 12 bases between. Germline-derived CDR1 and CDR2 are MNHNS and SASEGT. This CDR3 spans 14 amino acids. CDR3 sequence reads: CASSERTSRTEAFF. The CDR3 bases are TGTGCCAGCAGTGAAAGGACGAGTAGGACTGAAGCTTTCTTT.

The CDR3 reads CASGLAEAGNTIYF. The CDR3 DNA sequence: TGTGCCAGCGGTTTGGCGGAAGCTGGAAACACCATATATTTT. The chain employs TRBV7-9 and TRBJ1-3; D is uncertain. The V end was cut by 8 bases, the J end by 2 bases, with 13 bases between. Germline CDR1 and CDR2: SEHNR and FQNEAQ (reference sequence). The CDR3 consists of 14 residues.

This clonotype was counted ten times or more. The chain couples TRBV20-1 to TRBJ1-1, with 8 bases fitting TRBD1. The CDR3 is 15 amino acids. The V and J ends lost 5 bases and 0 bases, in that order; junction bases with no gene match: 8. From germline, CDR1 is DFQATT and CDR2 SNEGSKA (reference sequence). In DNA form, the CDR3 reads TGCAGTGCTCGATCCGGACAGGGACTGAACACTGAAGCTTTCTTT. This gives the protein CSARSGQGLNTEAFF.

Ten or more counts support this clonotype. The chain links TRBV9 to TRBJ2-5; no definite D call. This CDR3 region has 13 residues. Trimming shortened V by 0 bases and J by 5 bases, and 8 bases separated the two germline ends. Germline V gives CDR1 SGDLS, CDR2 YYNGEE. DNA of the CDR3: TGTGCCAGCAGCGTAGGGGCTACGGAGACCCAGTACTTC. Its translation is CASSVGATETQYF.

This clonotype has at least ten counts. The gene calls are TRBV20-1 and TRBJ2-2; 7 nucleotides match TRBD2. Trimming removed 2 bases from V and 7 bases from J; junction bases left unmatched: 10. The CDR3 extends over 15 amino acids. The germline gives CDR1 DFQATT, CDR2 SNEGSKA (reference sequence). Here the CDR3 DNA reads TGCAGTGCTAGATGGGGCGGGAGTATTATCGGGGAGCTGTTTTTT. This gives the protein CSARWGGSIIGELFF.